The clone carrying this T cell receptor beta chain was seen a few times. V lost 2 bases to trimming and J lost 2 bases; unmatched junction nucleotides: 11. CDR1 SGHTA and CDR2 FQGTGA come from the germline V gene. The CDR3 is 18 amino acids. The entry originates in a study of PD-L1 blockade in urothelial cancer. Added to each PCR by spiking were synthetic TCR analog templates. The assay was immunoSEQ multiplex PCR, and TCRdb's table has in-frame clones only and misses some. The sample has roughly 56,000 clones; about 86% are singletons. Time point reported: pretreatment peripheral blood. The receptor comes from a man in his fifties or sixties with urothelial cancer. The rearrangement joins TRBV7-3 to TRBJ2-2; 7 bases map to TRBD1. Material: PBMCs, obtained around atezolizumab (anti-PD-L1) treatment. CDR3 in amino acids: CASSLRSRGTENTGELFF. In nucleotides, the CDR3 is TGTGCCAGCAGCTTACGCTCGCGAGGGACAGAAAACACCGGGGAGCTGTTTTTT.